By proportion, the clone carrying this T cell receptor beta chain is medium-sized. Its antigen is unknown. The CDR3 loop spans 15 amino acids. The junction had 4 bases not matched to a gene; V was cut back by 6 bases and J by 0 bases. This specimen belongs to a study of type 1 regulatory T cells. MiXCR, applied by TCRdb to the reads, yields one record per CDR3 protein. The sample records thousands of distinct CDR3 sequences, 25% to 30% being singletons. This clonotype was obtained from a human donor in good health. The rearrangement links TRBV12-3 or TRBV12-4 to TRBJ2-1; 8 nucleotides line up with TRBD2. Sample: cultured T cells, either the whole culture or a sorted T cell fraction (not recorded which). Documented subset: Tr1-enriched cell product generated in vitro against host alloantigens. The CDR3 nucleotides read TGTGCCAGCAGCCCACTAGCGGTCTCCTACAATGAGCAGTTCTTC. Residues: CASSPLAVSYNEQFF.